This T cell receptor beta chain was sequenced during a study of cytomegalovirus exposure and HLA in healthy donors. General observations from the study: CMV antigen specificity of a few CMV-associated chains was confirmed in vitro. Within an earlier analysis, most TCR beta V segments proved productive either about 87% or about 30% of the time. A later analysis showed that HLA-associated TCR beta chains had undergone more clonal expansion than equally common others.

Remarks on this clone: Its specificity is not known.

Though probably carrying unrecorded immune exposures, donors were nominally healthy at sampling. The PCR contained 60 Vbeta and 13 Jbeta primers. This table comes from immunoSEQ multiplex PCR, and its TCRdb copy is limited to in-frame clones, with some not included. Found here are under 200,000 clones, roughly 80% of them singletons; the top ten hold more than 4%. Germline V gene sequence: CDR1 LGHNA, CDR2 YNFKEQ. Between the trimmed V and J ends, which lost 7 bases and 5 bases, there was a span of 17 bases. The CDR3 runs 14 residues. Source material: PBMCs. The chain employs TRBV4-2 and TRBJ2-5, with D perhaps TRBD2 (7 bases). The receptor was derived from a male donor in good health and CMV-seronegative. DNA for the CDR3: TGTGCCAGCACCGAGGGGGGGGCAGGTGAGACCCAGTACTTC. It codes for CASTEGGAGETQYF.